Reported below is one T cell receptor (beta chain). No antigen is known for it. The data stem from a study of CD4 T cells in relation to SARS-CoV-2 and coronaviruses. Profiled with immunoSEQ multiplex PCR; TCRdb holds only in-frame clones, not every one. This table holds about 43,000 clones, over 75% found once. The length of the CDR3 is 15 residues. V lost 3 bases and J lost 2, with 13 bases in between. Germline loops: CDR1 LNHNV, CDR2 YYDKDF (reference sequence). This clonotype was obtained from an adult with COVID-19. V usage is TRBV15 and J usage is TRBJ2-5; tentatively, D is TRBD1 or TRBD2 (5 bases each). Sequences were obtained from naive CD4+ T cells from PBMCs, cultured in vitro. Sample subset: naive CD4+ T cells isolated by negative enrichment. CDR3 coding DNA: TGTGCCACCAGCAGGATCCGGGACCCGCAAGAGACCCAGTACTTC. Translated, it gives CATSRIRDPQETQYF. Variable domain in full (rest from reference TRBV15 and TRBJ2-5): DAMVIQNPRYQVTQFGKPVTLSCSQTLNHNVMYWYQQKSSQAPKLLFHYYDKDFNNEADTPDNFQSRRPNTSFCFLDIRSPGLGDTAMYLCATSRIRDPQETQYFGPGTRLLVL.